This is a list of T cell receptor beta chains from one sample in a study of cytomegalovirus exposure and HLA in healthy donors. Some clones are missing from TCRdb's copy, which holds only in-frame ones; the method was immunoSEQ multiplex PCR. Among roughly 160,000 clones listed, 70% to 80% were seen once. Sequencing was done on a sample of PBMCs. Receptor source: a woman in her 50s in good health and CMV-seronegative. CDR3s leave out the opening cysteine and the closing phenylalanine or tryptophan. Clone size is not always given. Where it is, it says once, few, many or a class for expanded clones.

V gene	CDR3 length	clone size	CDR3 protein
TRBV10-3	12	-	ATLQYSGANVLT
TRBV18	16	-	ASSPPPAFYRDSQPQH
TRBV6-6	14	few	ASSSKRGGRTDTQY
TRBV7-2	13	-	ASSLGTGRSYEQY
TRBV28	13	-	ASSRGGASNEKLF
TRBV11-1	12	few	ASSFPQSYTEAF
TRBV7-2	13	-	ASSLNRDSNYGYT
TRBV11-1	14	-	ASSLRTSGRADTQY
TRBV6-6	12	once	ASRWGQETDTQY
TRBV11-2	12	-	ASSLTTGDQPQH
TRBV5-1	10	few	ASSFLAGGQF